This T cell receptor beta chain was identified during a study of cytomegalovirus exposure and HLA in healthy donors. In the study overall: Both the approximately 120 validation repertoires and the approximately 700 first-cohort repertoires used the same platform, as reported by a later analysis.

Method: immunoSEQ multiplex PCR; TCRdb's copy keeps in-frame clones and lacks some. This sample yields some 150,000 clones, of which 88% are seen a single time; 7.9% belongs to the top ten. Concerning this clone: Its antigen is as yet unknown.

Germline CDR1 and CDR2: SGHNT and YYREEE (reference sequence). The trim removed 4 bases at V and 7 bases at J, leaving 14 bases unmatched. The length of the CDR3 is 16 residues. Notes on the study in general: A subsequent analysis found that TCR clusters from the first cohort also tended to co-occur in the approximately 110 validation repertoires, with about 95% of cluster scores above 0. Researchers reported that a few CMV-associated chains were confirmed in vitro as CMV antigen-specific. It was approximately 170 TCR beta chains that were listed as cytomegalovirus-associated.

This clonotype was obtained from a woman younger than 35 in good health and CMV-seropositive. Sequenced: PBMCs. The genes are TRBV5-4 and TRBJ2-1; 7 positions match TRBD1. CDR3 protein: CASSPPLKGAENEQFF. Here the CDR3 DNA reads TGTGCCAGCAGCCCCCCTTTGAAGGGGGCTGAGAATGAGCAGTTCTTC. Together with reference TRBV5-4 and TRBJ2-1, the CDR3 gives the full variable domain: ETGVTQSPTHLIKTRGQQVTLRCSSQSGHNTVSWYQQALGQGPQFIFQYYREEENGRGNFPPRFSGLQFPNYSSELNVNALELDDSALYLCASSPPLKGAENEQFFGPGTRLTVL.